This TCR beta chain was profiled in a study of OX40 agonist ivuxolimab in advanced cancers. CDR3 length: 16 residues. CDR1 and CDR2 (germline): SGDLS, YYNGEE. The V and J ends lost 0 bases and 2 bases respectively, with 15 bases between them. This clone was observed a few times. Sequenced by immunoSEQ multiplex PCR; TCRdb stores in-frame clones only, minus some. The data hold roughly 80,000 clones, with roughly four fifths observed a single time. The chain recombines TRBV9 with TRBJ2-7, with D possibly being TRBD1 or TRBD2 (6 bases each). Sample: CD4+ or CD8+ T cells sorted from blood, taken in a trial of the OX40 agonist ivuxolimab. The receptor comes from an adult with an advanced solid tumor such as melanoma, head and neck, liver or kidney cancer. The CDR3 loop is CASSVGPTGATYEQYF. DNA of the CDR3: TGTGCCAGCAGCGTAGGCCCGACGGGGGCAACCTACGAGCAGTACTTC.